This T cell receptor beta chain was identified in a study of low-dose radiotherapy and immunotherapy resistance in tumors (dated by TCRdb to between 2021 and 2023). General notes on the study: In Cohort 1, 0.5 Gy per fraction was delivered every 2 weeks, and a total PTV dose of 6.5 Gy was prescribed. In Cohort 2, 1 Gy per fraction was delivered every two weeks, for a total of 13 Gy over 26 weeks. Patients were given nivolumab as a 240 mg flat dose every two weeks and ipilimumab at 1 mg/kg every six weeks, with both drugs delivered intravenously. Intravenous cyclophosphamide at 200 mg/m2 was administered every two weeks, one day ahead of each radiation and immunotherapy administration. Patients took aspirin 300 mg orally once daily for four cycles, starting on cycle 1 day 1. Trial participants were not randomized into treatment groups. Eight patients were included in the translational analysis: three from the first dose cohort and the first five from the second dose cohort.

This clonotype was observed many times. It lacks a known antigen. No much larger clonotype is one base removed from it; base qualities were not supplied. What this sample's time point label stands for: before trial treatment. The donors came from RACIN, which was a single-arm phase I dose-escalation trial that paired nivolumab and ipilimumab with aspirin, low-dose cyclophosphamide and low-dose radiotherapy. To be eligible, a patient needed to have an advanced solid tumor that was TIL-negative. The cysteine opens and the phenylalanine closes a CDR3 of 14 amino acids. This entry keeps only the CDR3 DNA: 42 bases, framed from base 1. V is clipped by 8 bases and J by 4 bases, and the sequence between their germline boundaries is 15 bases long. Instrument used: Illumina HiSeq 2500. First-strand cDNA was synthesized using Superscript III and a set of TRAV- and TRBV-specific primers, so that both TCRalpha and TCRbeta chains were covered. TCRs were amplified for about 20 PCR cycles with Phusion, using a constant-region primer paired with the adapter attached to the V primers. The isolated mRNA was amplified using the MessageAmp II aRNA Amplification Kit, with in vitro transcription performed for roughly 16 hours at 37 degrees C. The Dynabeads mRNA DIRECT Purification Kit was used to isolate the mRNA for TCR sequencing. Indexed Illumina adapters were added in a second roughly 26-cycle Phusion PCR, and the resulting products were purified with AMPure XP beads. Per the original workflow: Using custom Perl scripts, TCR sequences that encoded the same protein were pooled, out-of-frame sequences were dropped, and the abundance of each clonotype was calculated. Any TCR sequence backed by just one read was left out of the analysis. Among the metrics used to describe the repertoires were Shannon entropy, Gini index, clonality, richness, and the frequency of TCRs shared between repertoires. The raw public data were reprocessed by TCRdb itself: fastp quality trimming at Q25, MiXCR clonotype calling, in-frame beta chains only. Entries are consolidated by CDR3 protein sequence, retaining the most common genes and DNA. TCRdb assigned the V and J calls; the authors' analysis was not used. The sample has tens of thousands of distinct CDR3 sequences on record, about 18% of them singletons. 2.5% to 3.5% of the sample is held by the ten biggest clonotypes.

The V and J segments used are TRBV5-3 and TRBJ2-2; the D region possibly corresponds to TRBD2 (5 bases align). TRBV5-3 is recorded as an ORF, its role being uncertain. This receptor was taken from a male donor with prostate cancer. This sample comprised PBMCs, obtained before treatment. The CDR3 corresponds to CASSPEGPTGELFF. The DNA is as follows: TGTGCCAGCAGCCCCGAGGGCCCCACCGGGGAGCTGTTTTTT.